This entry describes one T cell receptor beta chain. Its antigen is not yet known. Nothing much larger sits one base from this clone, and base qualities are not available. The entry originates in a study of OX40 agonist ivuxolimab in advanced cancers. A note on the overall study: Ivuxolimab was an agonistic, fully human IgG2 monoclonal antibody directed against OX40 (CD134), a costimulatory receptor. Intravenous ivuxolimab was administered to patients every 2 weeks at six dose levels: 0.01, 0.1, 0.3, 1.5, 3 and 10 mg/kg. Of the approximately 50 dose-escalation patients, hepatocellular carcinoma was present in roughly 19, melanoma in approximately 15, renal cell carcinoma in 9 and head and neck cancer in 9. A male proportion of 82.7% and a mean age of approximately 60 years, ranging from roughly 23 to 79, were recorded for the dose-escalation cohort. Prior anti-PD-1, anti-PD-L1 or anti-CTLA-4 therapy was permitted, and 40% to 50% of dose-escalation patients had received checkpoint inhibitors. Partial responses occurred in three dose-escalation patients, of whom one had hepatocellular carcinoma and two had cutaneous melanoma. Peripheral TCRbeta sequencing was intended to test whether TCR sequence diversity was altered and clonal T-cell expansion was caused by ivuxolimab. The paper covers the monotherapy dose-escalation part of the phase I ivuxolimab trial, which included N of about 50 patients. The investigation overall reported the following: At doses of 0.1 to 3.0 mg/kg, clonal expansion of both CD4+ and CD8+ blood T cells was observed from baseline to week 6. In partial responders in the 0.1-3.0 mg/kg groups, normalized peripheral clonal expansion was found to be among the lowest, especially among CD8+ T cells. Antigen specificity was not determined for the clonally expanded peripheral T cells. After ivuxolimab, expanded clones were on average more numerous among CD8+ T cells than among CD4+ T cells. Low levels of normalized T-cell clonal expansion were also seen in some patients who did not respond.

Genomic DNA was extracted from sorted cells for sequencing of the TCRbeta CDR3 region. The immunoSEQ Assay was used to sequence the TCRbeta CDR3 regions. Drawn from immuneACCESS, this table holds only the in-frame rearrangements with V and J called that TCRdb kept. Clones are partly lost; checked studies trace under half to an unresolved V gene and leave the rest unexplained. The sample profile shows 65,000 to 80,000 clones; around 90% of them were found once. The ten largest account for under 0.4% of the sample. Patients with a history of autoimmune disease or receiving systemic immunosuppression were excluded from the trial. Peripheral blood for TCR sequencing was collected from all dose cohorts at baseline, on cycle 4 day 1, and on cycle 7 day 1. Samples were obtained from an open-label, multicenter, first-in-human phase I dose-escalation trial of ivuxolimab. Adults with locally advanced or metastatic head and neck squamous cell, hepatocellular, melanoma or renal cell carcinoma were enrolled in the trial. CD4+ and CD8+ T cells were sorted separately from peripheral blood before TCR sequencing.

The V end loses 5 bases and the J end loses 0 bases, and a stretch of 36 bases separates them. The CDR3, cysteine through phenylalanine, is 23 amino acids long. The sequence is cut down to CDR3 DNA, 69 bases in frame from base 1. In the germline V gene (reference sequence), CDR1 corresponds to LNHDA and CDR2 to SQIVND. The starting material was CD4+ or CD8+ T cells sorted from blood, obtained in a trial of the OX40 agonist ivuxolimab. The clonotype originates from an adult with an advanced solid tumor such as melanoma, head and neck, liver or kidney cancer. Recombination connected TRBV19 to TRBJ2-3; the D gene could be either TRBD1 or TRBD2, each agreeing at 5 bases. The nucleotides read TGTGCCAGTAGTCTAACGTCAACTTCCGGGACCGAGAAAACTACTAAGAGCACAGATACGCAGTATTTT. Translated, this is CASSLTSTSGTEKTTKSTDTQYF.